A selection of T cell receptor beta chains follows, all from one sample in a study of Ad26.COV2.S vaccination and SARS-CoV-2 variants. Only in-frame clones appear in the TCRdb table, and some are missing; sequencing was by immunoSEQ multiplex PCR. The profile shows more than 300,000 clones, just under 85% of them singletons. The sequencing used peripheral blood, collected in a trial of Ad26.COV2.S vaccine versus placebo. The receptors were gathered from a person between 18 and 65 years old who received the Ad26.COV2.S COVID-19 vaccine or a placebo. The CDR3 runs from the conserved cysteine through the conserved F or W. A D gene is named only where the DNA matches it firmly. Size tells how often a clone was seen (once, few, many) or the class of an expanded clone, and some rows leave it out.

>-|TRBV30|TRBJ1-2|many
TGTGCCTGGAGTAGAGAGCAGTTCTATGGCTACACCTTC
CAWSREQFYGYTF
>TRBD1|TRBV27|TRBJ2-1|-
TGTGCCAGCAGTTTACGGGACAGGACATACAATGAGCAGTTCTTC
CASSLRDRTYNEQFF
>-|TRBV5-1|TRBJ2-7|-
TGCGCCAGCAGCGTGACGGGCCTCCGCTCCTACGAGCAGTACTTC
CASSVTGLRSYEQYF
>-|TRBV11-3|TRBJ2-1|-
TGTGCCAGCAGCTTATATCAGTCCGAGCAGTTCTTC
CASSLYQSEQFF
>TRBD2|TRBV5-1|TRBJ2-5|-
TGCGCCAGCAGCCCTAGCGGGGGCCAAGAGACCCAGTACTTC
CASSPSGGQETQYF
>TRBD1|TRBV30|TRBJ1-5|-
TGTGCCTGGAGCCCCAGGGGGGGGATCAATCAGCCCCAGCATTTT
CAWSPRGGINQPQHF
>-|TRBV30|TRBJ2-7|-
TGTGCCTGGGGGTCCCGGTCCTACGAGCAGTACTTC
CAWGSRSYEQYF
>-|TRBV6-5|TRBJ1-6|-
TGTGCCAGCAGTAGAGGGAGCTCCTATAATTCACCCCTCCACTTT
CASSRGSSYNSPLHF
>-|TRBV19|TRBJ1-4|-
TGTGCCAGTAGCTCACAGACAACTAATGAAAAACTGTTTTTT
CASSSQTTNEKLFF
>-|TRBV6-5|TRBJ2-1|-
TGTGCCAGCAGTCCCGCGGGCGGGCGAACCAATGAGCAGTTCTTC
CASSPAGGRTNEQFF
>-|TRBV7-8|TRBJ2-3|-
TGTGCCAGCAGCCTCGTACTACGATCTAGCACAGATACGCAGTATTTT
CASSLVLRSSTDTQYF
>-|TRBV27|TRBJ2-3|-
TGTGCCAGCAGCCGACTAAATTCCCGAACAGATACGCAGTATTTT
CASSRLNSRTDTQYF
>-|TRBV12-3/TRBV12-4|TRBJ1-5|-
TGTGCCAGTGGGGTTAGCAATCAGCCCCAGCATTTT
CASGVSNQPQHF
>-|TRBV28|TRBJ2-1|-
TGTGCCAGCAGTCCTCCCCAGGGTAGTCGATCCTACAATGAGCAGTTCTTC
CASSPPQGSRSYNEQFF
>TRBD1|TRBV6-5|TRBJ1-6|-
TGTGCCAGCAGGAGACAGGGTTTGGGGGATTCACCCCTCCACTTT
CASRRQGLGDSPLHF
>-|TRBV24-1|TRBJ1-2|-
TGTGCCACCAGTGATTTGGGTTCCTATGGCTACACCTTC
CATSDLGSYGYTF